The clone carrying this TCR beta chain occurred a few times. What it binds is unknown. These data come from a study of human T cells and chemical hapten exposure. At the level of the study: Diphenylcyclopropenone was applied weekly to patients' scalps across the approximately 25-week study. Study results and limitations: DPC sensitization produced no change in TCRs with frequency above 1 in 1000. A positive correlation with patch test score was found for PT1 expanded TCR counts.

This CDR3 has 15 residues. Germline-derived CDR1 and CDR2 are SNHLY and FYNNEI. Trimming left V 3 bases short and J 3 bases short, with 12 bases between. The time point here: patch test 2, 6 weeks after DPC sensitization. Documented treatment: therapeutic diphenylcyclopropenone sensitization with weekly scalp DPC. TCRdb called the RACE reads again in MiXCR, with one record for every CDR3 protein. The table has 80,000 to 100,000 distinct CDR3 sequences, under 11% seen once. The TCR comes from a woman aged 45 to 65 with alopecia areata. Some clones in this sample may be carry-over from other donors' samples. The sample in question was whole blood, obtained in connection with sensitization to the hapten diphenylcyclopropenone (DPC). The J gene is TRBJ1-5, the V gene TRBV2; a weak D match, TRBD1 (6 bases). CDR3 sequence: CASSEWQGNNQPQHF. DNA for the CDR3: TGTGCCAGCAGTGAGTGGCAGGGGAACAATCAGCCCCAGCATTTT.